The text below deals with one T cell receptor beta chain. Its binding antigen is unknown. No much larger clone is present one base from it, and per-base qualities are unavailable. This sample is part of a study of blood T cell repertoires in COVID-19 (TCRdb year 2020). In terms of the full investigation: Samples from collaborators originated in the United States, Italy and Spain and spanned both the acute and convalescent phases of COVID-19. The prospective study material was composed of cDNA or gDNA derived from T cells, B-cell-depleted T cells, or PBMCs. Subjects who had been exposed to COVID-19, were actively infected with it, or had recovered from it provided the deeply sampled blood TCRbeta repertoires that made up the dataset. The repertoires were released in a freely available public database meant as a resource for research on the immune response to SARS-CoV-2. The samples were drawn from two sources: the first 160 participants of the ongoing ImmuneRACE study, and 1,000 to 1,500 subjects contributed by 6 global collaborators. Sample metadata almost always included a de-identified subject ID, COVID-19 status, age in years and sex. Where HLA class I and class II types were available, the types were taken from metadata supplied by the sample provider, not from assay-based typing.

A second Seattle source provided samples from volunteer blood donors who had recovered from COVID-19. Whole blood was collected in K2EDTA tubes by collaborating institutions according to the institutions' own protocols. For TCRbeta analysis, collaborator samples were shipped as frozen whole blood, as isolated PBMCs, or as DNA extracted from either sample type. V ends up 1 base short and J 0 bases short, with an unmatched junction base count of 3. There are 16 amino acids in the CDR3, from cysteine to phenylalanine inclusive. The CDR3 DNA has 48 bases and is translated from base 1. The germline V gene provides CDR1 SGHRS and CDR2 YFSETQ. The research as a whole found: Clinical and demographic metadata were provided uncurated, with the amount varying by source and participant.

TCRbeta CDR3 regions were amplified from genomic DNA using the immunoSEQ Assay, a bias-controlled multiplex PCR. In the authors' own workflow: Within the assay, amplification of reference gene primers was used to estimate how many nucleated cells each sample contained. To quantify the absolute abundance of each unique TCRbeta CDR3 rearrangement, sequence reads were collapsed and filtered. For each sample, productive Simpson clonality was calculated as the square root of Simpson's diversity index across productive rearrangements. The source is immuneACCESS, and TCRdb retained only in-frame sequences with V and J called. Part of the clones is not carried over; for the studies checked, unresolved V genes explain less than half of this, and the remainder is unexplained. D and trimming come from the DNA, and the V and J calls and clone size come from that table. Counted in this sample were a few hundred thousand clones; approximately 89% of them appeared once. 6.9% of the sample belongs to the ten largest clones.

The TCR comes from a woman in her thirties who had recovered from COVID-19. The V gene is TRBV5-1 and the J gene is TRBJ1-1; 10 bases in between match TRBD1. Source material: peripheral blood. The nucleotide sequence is TGCGCCAGCAGCTTGTGGACAGGGGGAATGAACACTGAAGCTTTCTTT. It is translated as CASSLWTGGMNTEAFF. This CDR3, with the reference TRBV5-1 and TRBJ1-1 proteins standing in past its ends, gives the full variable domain KAGVTQTPRYLIKTRGQQVTLSCSPISGHRSVSWYQQTPGQGLQFLFEYFSETQRNKGNFPGRFSGRQFSNSRSEMNVSTLELGDSALYLCASSLWTGGMNTEAFFGQGTRLTVV.